What follows are 20 T cell receptor beta chains derived from one specimen sequenced in a study of cytomegalovirus exposure and HLA in healthy donors. PCR involved 60 Vbeta and 13 Jbeta primers. Produced via immunoSEQ multiplex PCR; TCRdb's table is partial and in-frame only. The top ten hold 1.4% to 1.5% of the sample, which has about 120,000 clones, over 75% seen once. The sample comprised PBMCs. These TCRs come from a woman younger than 35 in good health and CMV-seronegative.

This clone was observed a handful of times. The rearrangement uses TRBV5-6 and TRBJ2-7, with 11 nucleotides matching TRBD2. The CDR3 extends over 14 amino acids. Trimming at V came to 0 bases and at J to 6 bases, leaving 2 bases not matched to a gene. Looked up from germline, CDR1 is SGHDT and CDR2 is YYEEEE. CDR3 loop: CASSLASGRFEQYF. The CDR3 DNA reads as TGTGCCAGCAGCTTGGCTAGCGGGAGGTTCGAGCAGTACTTC.

V and J are TRBV7-8 and TRBJ2-7; maybe TRBD2 (5 bases). V lost 2 bases and J lost 5, with 13 bases in between. CDR1 SGHVS and CDR2 FQNEAQ come from the germline V gene. The CDR3 extends over 14 amino acids. The CDR3 nucleotides read TGTGCCAGCAGCTTAACTAGATTGGCGAACGAGCAGTACTTC. Its protein is CASSLTRLANEQYF.

J is TRBJ1-2 and V is TRBV11-3, with a tentative D call TRBD1 (5 bases). The V gene's germline CDR1 is SGHNT and CDR2 YENEEA. The CDR3 contains 15 residues. The V gene lost 3 bases and the J gene lost 1 base, with 12 bases spanning the gap. Written as DNA, the CDR3 is TGTGCCAGCAGCTTCGGTGGGGCGGTTAACTATGGCTACACCTTC. This sequence encodes CASSFGGAVNYGYTF.

This sequence joins TRBV7-8 and TRBJ2-7; TRBD2 agrees at 12 bases. The CDR3 spans 15 residues. CDR1 SGHVS and CDR2 FQNEAQ come from the germline V gene. J was trimmed by 4 bases and V by 5 bases; bases with no gene match: 6. CDR3 DNA sequence: TGTGCCAGCAGCCACCCGACTAGCGGGAGATACGAGCAGTACTTC. Translated, it gives CASSHPTSGRYEQYF.

This rearrangement joins TRBV6-5 to TRBJ2-7; the D is unclear. Deletions cut 6 bases from V and 3 bases from J, with 15 bases between. Germline assignment: CDR1 MNHEY and CDR2 SVGAGI. The CDR3 has 14 residues. The CDR3 reads CASRHSLLDYEQYF. CDR3 coding DNA: TGTGCCAGCAGGCACTCCTTACTCGACTACGAGCAGTACTTC.

The chain uses TRBV7-9 and TRBJ2-1; 8 bases agree with TRBD2. V shed 3 bases, J shed 5 bases, and the junction held 6 bases outside the gene matches. This CDR3 comprises 15 residues. Germline CDR1 and CDR2: SEHNR and FQNEAQ (reference sequence). DNA for the CDR3: TGTGCCAGCAGCTTTGGGTTAGCGGGGAACAATGAGCAGTTCTTC. Its translation is CASSFGLAGNNEQFF. Together with reference TRBV7-9 and TRBJ2-1, the CDR3 gives the full variable domain: DTGVSQNPRHKITKRGQNVTFRCDPISEHNRLYWYRQTLGQGPEFLTYFQNEAQLEKSRLLSDRFSAERPKGSFSTLEIQRTEQGDSAMYLCASSFGLAGNNEQFFGPGTRLTVL.

This rearrangement joins TRBV7-8 to TRBJ1-2; D is unclear. V dropped 6 bases and J dropped 4 bases, with 18 bases sitting between them. This CDR3 is built from 15 residues. Germline values: CDR1 SGHVS, CDR2 FQNEAQ. CDR3 sequence: CASSPGGEGAYGYTF. DNA of the CDR3: TGTGCCAGCAGTCCCGGCGGGGAGGGCGCCTATGGCTACACCTTC.

The genes are TRBV28 and TRBJ1-1, with D possibly TRBD1 on 5 matching bases. Per the germline V gene, CDR1 is MDHEN and CDR2 is SYDVKM. Deletions cut 3 bases from V and 3 bases from J, with 8 bases between. The CDR3 is 13 residues long. This CDR3 reads CASSLGGDTEAFF. The CDR3 DNA is TGTGCCAGCAGTTTGGGGGGGGACACTGAAGCTTTCTTT.

Comment on this clone: One end of the junction is discordant with germline, which a read error may explain. The rearrangement uses TRBV6-1 and TRBJ2-6; TRBD2 aligns across 7 bases. Germline loops: CDR1 MNHNS, CDR2 SASEGT. The CDR3 covers 15 residues. The CDR3 DNA sequence: TGTGCCAGCAGTGAAGGCGGGAGCGGGGCCAACGGCCTGACTTTC. It yields the protein CASSEGGSGANGLTF.

The chain links TRBV5-1 to TRBJ2-5; D may be TRBD1 (6 bases). Trimming took 4 bases from V and 1 from J, leaving 8 bases between them. This CDR3 contains 13 residues. CDR1 and CDR2 from the germline V gene are SGHRS and YFSETQ. CDR3 bases: TGCGCCAGCAGCGGGACACTCCAAGAGACCCAGTACTTC. It encodes CASSGTLQETQYF.

The rearrangement uses TRBV7-9 and TRBJ2-1, with 7 bases matching TRBD1. V lost 6 bases and J lost 7; bases outside the gene matches: 12. CDR3 length: 15 amino acids. The germline gives CDR1 SEHNR, CDR2 FQNEAQ (reference sequence). The CDR3 bases are TGTGCCAGCAGTTCGAGGGGGCATATAGGGAATGAGCAGTTCTTC. Residues: CASSSRGHIGNEQFF.

The chain joins TRBV15 to TRBJ2-7; 8 nucleotides line up with TRBD1. The germline CDR1 and CDR2 sequences are LNHNV and YYDKDF (reference sequence). V lost 1 base, J lost 1 base, and 6 bases stayed unmatched. The CDR3 extends over 16 amino acids. CDR3 nucleotide sequence: TGTGCCACCAGCAGAGGAACCCAGGGGGCTTCCTACGAGCAGTACTTC. It yields the protein CATSRGTQGASYEQYF.

In nucleotides, the CDR3 is TGTGCCAGCAGTAGAGGACTAGCGGGGGGGCAAGAGACCCAGTACTTC. Protein: CASSRGLAGGQETQYF. The chain has TRBV27 and TRBJ2-5; TRBD2 agrees at 15 bases. The germline gives CDR1 MNHEY, CDR2 SMNVEV (reference sequence). Trimming cost V 5 bases and J 2 bases; bases outside gene matches: 3. The CDR3 covers 16 residues.

This clone has a single count. This chain uses TRBV2 with TRBJ2-1, with TRBD2 identical over 9 bases. The CDR3 spans 16 residues. The V and J ends lost 6 bases and 2 bases, in that order; junction bases with no gene match: 8. The germline CDR1 and CDR2 sequences are SNHLY and FYNNEI. As DNA, the CDR3 is TGTGCCAGCAGAAGGGGACTAGCCGACACCTACAATGAGCAGTTCTTC. The encoded protein is CASRRGLADTYNEQFF.

Here the CDR3 reads CASSFRGSSGANVLTF. The CDR3 DNA is TGCGCCAGCAGCTTTCGGGGAAGCTCTGGGGCCAACGTCCTGACTTTC. This chain connects TRBV5-1 to TRBJ2-6; D possibly corresponds to TRBD2 (5 bases). Germline V lookup: CDR1 SGHRS, CDR2 YFSETQ. V shed 2 bases and J shed 0 bases, with 9 bases lying between them. There are 16 residues in the CDR3.

This clone was found once. The chain uses TRBV10-2 and TRBJ1-5; no firm D call. The V end was cut by 4 bases, the J end by 6 bases, with 13 bases between. The CDR3 is made up of 14 amino acids. Per the germline V gene, CDR1 is WSHSY and CDR2 is SAAADI. CDR3 nucleotide sequence: TGCGCCAGCAGTGTACAGCCGGGAATTCAGCCCCAGCATTTT. It translates to CASSVQPGIQPQHF.

V is TRBV5-1 and J is TRBJ1-3; D uncertain. The germline V gene encodes CDR1 SGHRS and CDR2 YFSETQ. This CDR3 has 17 amino acids. The V end lost 0 bases, the J end lost 2 bases, and 15 bases lay between the germline ends. The CDR3 DNA reads TGCGCCAGCAGCTTGGGAGGGTTAGAGCGAGCTGGAAACACCATATATTTT. Its protein product is CASSLGGLERAGNTIYF.

V usage is TRBV5-1 and J usage is TRBJ2-7; 8 positions match TRBD2. J gave up 2 bases and V 6 bases, and 10 bases lay outside the gene matches. The CDR3 runs to 15 residues. The germline V gene encodes CDR1 SGHRS and CDR2 YFSETQ. The DNA for the CDR3 is TGCGCCAGCACCTTACGGGGGGGGCAGGCCTACGAGCAGTACTTC. The encoded protein is CASTLRGGQAYEQYF.

The CDR3 DNA sequence: TGTGCCAGCAGCCCCATAATTAGCGGCTACACCTTC. This translates into CASSPIISGYTF. The gene calls are TRBV7-8 and TRBJ1-2, with D unresolved. Germline CDR1 SGHVS, CDR2 FQNEAQ. The CDR3 has 12 residues. With 5 bases removed from V and 8 bases from J, the gap between germline ends came to 12 bases.

J is TRBJ2-6 and V is TRBV19, with 8 positions matching TRBD1. Germline V gives CDR1 LNHDA, CDR2 SQIVND (reference sequence). The CDR3 has 16 amino acids. J gave up 2 bases and V 7 bases, and 7 bases lay outside the gene matches. CDR3: CASIDRGLTGANVLTF. CDR3 sequence (DNA): TGTGCCAGTATTGACAGGGGTTTAACTGGGGCCAACGTCCTGACTTTC. Variable domain in full (rest from reference TRBV19 and TRBJ2-6): DGGITQSPKYLFRKEGQNVTLSCEQNLNHDAMYWYRQDPGQGLRLIYYSQIVNDFQKGDIAEGYSVSREKKESFPLTVTSAQKNPTAFYLCASIDRGLTGANVLTFGAGSRLTVL.